The clone carrying this T cell receptor (beta chain) has a handful of counts. The data stem from a study of blood T cell repertoires in COVID-19. This CDR3 has 14 amino acids. Between the trimmed V and J ends, which lost 1 base and 1 base, there was a span of 7 bases. Germline V lookup: CDR1 MNHNS, CDR2 SASEGT. Sequencing was performed with immunoSEQ multiplex PCR; in TCRdb, only in-frame clones are kept and a portion is missing. The table lists a few hundred thousand clones, over 75% of them singletons, with roughly 0.8% in the top ten. This clonotype was obtained from a woman in her 30s with acute or convalescent COVID-19. Source material: peripheral blood. The chain links TRBV6-1 to TRBJ2-5, with TRBD1 as a possible D gene (6 bases). Here the CDR3 DNA reads TGTGCCAGCAGTGAAGGGACAGCCCAAGAGACCCAGTACTTC. It codes for CASSEGTAQETQYF.